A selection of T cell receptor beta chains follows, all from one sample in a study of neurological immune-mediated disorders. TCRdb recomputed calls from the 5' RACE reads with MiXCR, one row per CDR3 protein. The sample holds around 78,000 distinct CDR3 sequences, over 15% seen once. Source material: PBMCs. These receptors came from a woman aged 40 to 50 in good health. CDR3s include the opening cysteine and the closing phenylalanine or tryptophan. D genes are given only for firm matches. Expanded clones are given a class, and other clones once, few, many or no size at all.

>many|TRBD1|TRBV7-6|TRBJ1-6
TGTGCCAGCAGCCCTCAGACAGGGGCCTCACCCCTCCACTTT
CASSPQTGASPLHF
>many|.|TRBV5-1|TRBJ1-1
TGCGCCAGCAGACCGACCAGGTGGGACACTGAAGCTTTCTTT
CASRPTRWDTEAFF
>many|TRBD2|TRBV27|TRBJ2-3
TGTGCCAGCAGTTTATTTGCGGGGGCAGATACGCAGTATTTT
CASSLFAGADTQYF
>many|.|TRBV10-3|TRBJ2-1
TGTGCCACTAGGCTACCCCCTAGGCAGTTCTTC
CATRLPPRQFF
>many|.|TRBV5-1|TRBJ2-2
TGCGCCAGCAGCGGTTTGGGGCTTAACACCGGGGAGCTGTTTTTT
CASSGLGLNTGELFF
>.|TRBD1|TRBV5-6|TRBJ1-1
TGTGCCAGCAGCTTCGGACAGGGATACACTGAAGCTTTCTTT
CASSFGQGYTEAFF
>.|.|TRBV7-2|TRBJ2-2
TGTGCCAGCAGCTACCGGGAGAGGGACACCGGGGAGCTGTTTTTT
CASSYRERDTGELFF
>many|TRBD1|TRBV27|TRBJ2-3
TGTGCCAGCAGTCACCGGGACAGGGGGCTGACAGATACGCAGTATTTT
CASSHRDRGLTDTQYF
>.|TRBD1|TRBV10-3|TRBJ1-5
TGTGCCATCAGTCCGGGACAGGGTCAGCCCCAGCATTTT
CAISPGQGQPQHF
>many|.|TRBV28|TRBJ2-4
TGTGCCAGCAGTCCCCCAAGTCGGTTAGCCAAAAACATTCAGTACTTC
CASSPPSRLAKNIQYF
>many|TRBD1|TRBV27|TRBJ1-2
TGTGCCAGCAGTCCCCGGACAGGGTTTGACTATGGCTACACCTTC
CASSPRTGFDYGYTF
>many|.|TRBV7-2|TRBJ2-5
TGTGCCAGCAGCTTAATCCGTGGGGGAGACGGACAAGAGACCCAGTACTTC
CASSLIRGGDGQETQYF
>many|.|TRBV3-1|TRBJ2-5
TGTGCCAGCAGAGGGGACGCCTACACAACCCAGTACTTC
CASRGDAYTTQYF
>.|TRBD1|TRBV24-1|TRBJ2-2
TGTGCCACCAGTGACCGGACAGGGAACACCGGGGAGCTGTTTTTT
CATSDRTGNTGELFF
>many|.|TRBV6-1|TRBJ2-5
TGTGCCAGCAGTGAAAGGGGTAGGGGAGAGACCCAGTACTTC
CASSERGRGETQYF
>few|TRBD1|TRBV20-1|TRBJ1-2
TGCAGTGCTAGCCGGGACAGGGTAAAAGGCTACACCTTC
CSASRDRVKGYTF
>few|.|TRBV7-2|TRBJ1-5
TGTGCCAGCAGCTCCGGGAGGAACGTGGGCAATCAGCCCCAGCATTTT
CASSSGRNVGNQPQHF
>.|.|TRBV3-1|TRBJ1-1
TGTGCCAGCAGCCCTGCGGTGGGCACTGAAGCTTTCTTT
CASSPAVGTEAFF
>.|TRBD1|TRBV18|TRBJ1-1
TGTGCCAGCTCACCACCCCTGCCGATGACAGGGGAAGCTTTCTTT
CASSPPLPMTGEAFF
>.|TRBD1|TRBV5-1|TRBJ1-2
TGCACCAGCAGACGGGGACAGGTTAAGGGCGGCTACACCTTC
CTSRRGQVKGGYTF
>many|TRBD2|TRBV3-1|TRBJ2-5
TGTGCCAGCAGCCAAGATACAGTAGCGGGGACCCAGTACTTC
CASSQDTVAGTQYF
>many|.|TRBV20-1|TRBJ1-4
TGCAGTGCTACCGGGGGGGGCAATGAAAAACTGTTTTTT
CSATGGGNEKLFF
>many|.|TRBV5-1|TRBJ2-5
TGCGCCAGCAGCACCGGACTACGGTTCCAAGAGACCCAGTACTTC
CASSTGLRFQETQYF
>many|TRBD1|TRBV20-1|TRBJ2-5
TGCAGTGCTAGAATGACAGGGGAGGCCCAAGAGACCCAGTACTTC
CSARMTGEAQETQYF
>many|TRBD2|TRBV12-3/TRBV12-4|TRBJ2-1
TGTGCCAGCGAAATTAACGGGGGGGCCCTCAATGAGCAGTTCTTC
CASEINGGALNEQFF
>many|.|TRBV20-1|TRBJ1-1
TGCAGTGCTCGTGAAGTACGACACAGCACTGAAGCTTTCTTT
CSAREVRHSTEAFF
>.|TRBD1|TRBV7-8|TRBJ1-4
TGTGCCAGCAGCTTCGGGACAGTGGCTGAAAAACTGTTTTTT
CASSFGTVAEKLFF
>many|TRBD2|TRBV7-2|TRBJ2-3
TGTGCCAGCAGCTTGGGCGGGGGGGCGACAGATACGCAGTATTTT
CASSLGGGATDTQYF
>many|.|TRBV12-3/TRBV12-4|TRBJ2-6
TGTGCCAGCACCCCTCCCGACTCTGGGGCCAACGTCCTGACTTTC
CASTPPDSGANVLTF
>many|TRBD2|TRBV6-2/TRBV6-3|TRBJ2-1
TGTGCCAGCAGTTACCCTCCTTTTGGGGCTAGCGGGGGTAATGAGCAGTTCTTC
CASSYPPFGASGGNEQFF
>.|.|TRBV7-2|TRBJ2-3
TGTGCCAGCAGCTTAGAATTTATGGGGACTAGCACAGATACGCAGTATTTT
CASSLEFMGTSTDTQYF
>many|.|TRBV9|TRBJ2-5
TGTGCCAGCAGCGTAGGCGGGCACGCGGGGCTAGAGACCCAGTACTTC
CASSVGGHAGLETQYF
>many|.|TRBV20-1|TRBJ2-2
TGCAGTGCTAGTTCCCCCGCCCTCGGGGAGCTGTTTTTT
CSASSPALGELFF
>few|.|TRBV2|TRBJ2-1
TGTGCCAGCAGTGAACGCGTGGGCGGGTCGGCCAATGAGCAGTTCTTC
CASSERVGGSANEQFF
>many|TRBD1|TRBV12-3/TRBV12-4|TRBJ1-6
TGTGCCAGCAGTAAAGGTACAGGGGGCAATTCACCCCTCCACTTT
CASSKGTGGNSPLHF
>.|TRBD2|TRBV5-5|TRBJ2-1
TGTGTCAGCAGCTTGGCGGGGGGGCCCGATGAGCAGCTCTTC
CVSSLAGGPDEQLF